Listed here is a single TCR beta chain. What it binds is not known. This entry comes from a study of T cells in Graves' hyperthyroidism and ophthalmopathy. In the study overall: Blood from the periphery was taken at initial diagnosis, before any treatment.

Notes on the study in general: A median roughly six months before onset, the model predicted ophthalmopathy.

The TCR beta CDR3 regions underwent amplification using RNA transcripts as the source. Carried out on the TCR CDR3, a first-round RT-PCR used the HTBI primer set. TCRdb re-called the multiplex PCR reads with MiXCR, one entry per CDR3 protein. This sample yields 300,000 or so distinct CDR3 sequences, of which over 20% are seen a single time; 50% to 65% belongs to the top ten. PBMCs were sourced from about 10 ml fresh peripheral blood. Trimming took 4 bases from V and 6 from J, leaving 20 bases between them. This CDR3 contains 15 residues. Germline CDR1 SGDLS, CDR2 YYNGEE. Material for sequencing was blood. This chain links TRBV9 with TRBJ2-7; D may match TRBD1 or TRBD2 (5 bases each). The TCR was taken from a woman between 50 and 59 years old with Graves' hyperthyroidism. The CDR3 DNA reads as TGTGCCAGCAGCCCTCGGGACGGTTTTATTGCCGAGCAGTACTTC. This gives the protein CASSPRDGFIAEQYF.